This is a list of T cell receptor beta chains from one sample in a study of PD-1 blockade in classical Hodgkin lymphoma. Sequencing used immunoSEQ multiplex PCR; TCRdb keeps in-frame clones, though not all of them. Among around 4,200 clones listed, approximately 72% were seen once. This sample comprised CD8+ T cells from blood, obtained before the fourth cycle of nivolumab. All receptors come from a human donor with classical Hodgkin lymphoma. The CDR3 runs from the conserved cysteine through the conserved F or W. The order of the fields is V gene, D gene, clone size, J gene, CDR3 protein, CDR3 DNA. D genes are given only for firm matches. Expanded clones are given a class, and other clones once, few, many or no size at all.

>TRBV28|TRBD2|NA|TRBJ2-1
CASSRGLAGGIYNEQFF
TGTGCCAGCAGTCGCGGACTAGCGGGGGGGATCTACAATGAGCAGTTCTTC
>TRBV4-3|NA|NA|TRBJ1-2
CASSPIPGSYGYTF
TGCGCCAGCAGCCCCATTCCAGGTTCCTATGGCTACACCTTC
>TRBV9|NA|NA|TRBJ2-5
CASSLPDSQETQYF
TGTGCCAGCAGCTTACCGGACTCTCAAGAGACCCAGTACTTC
>TRBV27|NA|NA|TRBJ1-5
CASSFYSNQPQHF
TGTGCCAGCAGCTTTTATAGCAATCAGCCCCAGCATTTT
>TRBV2|NA|NA|TRBJ2-5
CASTRGGEQYF
TGTGCCAGCACCCGGGGTGGGGAGCAGTACTTC
>TRBV9|NA|NA|TRBJ2-3
CASSVGDTPQGQYF
TGTGCCAGCAGCGTAGGTGACACGCCCCAGGGGCAGTATTTT
>TRBV7-6|NA|NA|TRBJ2-2
CASSSYGSGLNTGELFF
TGTGCCAGCAGTTCTTACGGGAGCGGGCTGAACACCGGGGAGCTGTTTTTT
>TRBV9|TRBD1|NA|TRBJ1-5
CASSPTGVSQPQHF
TGTGCCAGCAGCCCTACAGGGGTATCTCAGCCCCAGCATTTT
>TRBV7-9|NA|few|TRBJ1-2
CASSLLWTEGYGYTF
TGTGCCAGCAGCCTTCTATGGACAGAGGGCTATGGCTACACCTTC
>TRBV16|NA|large|TRBJ1-6
CASSHPDASNSPLHF
TGTGCCAGCAGCCACCCGGACGCATCAAATTCACCCCTCCACTTT
>TRBV6-9|NA|NA|TRBJ1-2
CASSQEDRPLGEGYTF
TGTGCCAGCAGCCAAGAGGACAGACCCTTGGGCGAAGGCTACACCTTC
>TRBV10-3|NA|NA|TRBJ2-1
CAISESAGYEQFF
TGTGCCATCAGTGAGTCCGCAGGCTATGAGCAGTTCTTC
>TRBV14|NA|NA|TRBJ2-5
CASSQDLVGTRTQYF
TGTGCCAGCAGCCAAGATCTAGTGGGGACGCGGACCCAGTACTTC
>TRBV6-5|TRBD1|NA|TRBJ2-2
CASSYQGATGELFF
TGTGCCAGCAGTTACCAGGGGGCGACCGGGGAGCTGTTTTTT
>TRBV19|TRBD1|NA|TRBJ1-1
CASSSRTGNAEAFF
TGTGCCAGTAGTTCAAGGACAGGGAATGCTGAAGCTTTCTTT
>TRBV7-6|TRBD1|NA|TRBJ2-5
CASSSRTGATQYF
TGTGCCAGCAGCTCACGGACAGGTGCGACCCAGTACTTC
>TRBV28|TRBD1|NA|TRBJ2-5
CASSFPKDRPKTQYF
TGTGCCAGCAGTTTCCCCAAGGACAGGCCAAAGACCCAGTACTTC
>TRBV7-2|NA|NA|TRBJ1-1
CASSYILLNTEAFF
TGTGCCAGCAGCTACATCCTCCTGAACACTGAAGCTTTCTTT
>TRBV7-2|NA|few|TRBJ2-1
CASSSSVSYSYNEQFF
TGTGCCAGCAGCTCTTCGGTATCCTACTCCTACAATGAGCAGTTCTTC
>TRBV13|NA|NA|TRBJ2-1
CASSSRFQGRRNEQFF
TGTGCCAGCAGCTCCCGATTTCAGGGGAGGAGGAATGAGCAGTTCTTC
>TRBV7-1|NA|NA|TRBJ1-5
CASSLAGFNQPQHF
TGTGCCAGCAGCTTAGCAGGTTTCAATCAGCCCCAGCATTTT
>TRBV19|NA|few|TRBJ1-5
CASSLNSNQPQHF
TGTGCCAGTAGTTTAAATAGCAATCAGCCCCAGCATTTT
>TRBV2|NA|NA|TRBJ2-3
CASPKWAGTDTQYF
TGTGCCAGTCCGAAATGGGCCGGCACAGATACGCAGTATTTT
>TRBV29-1|TRBD2|NA|TRBJ2-7
CSVVSGTSGRWAYEQYF
TGCAGCGTTGTCTCCGGGACTAGCGGGAGGTGGGCCTACGAGCAGTACTTC
>TRBV6-1|TRBD1|NA|TRBJ2-7
CASRLDRGHEQYF
TGTGCCAGCAGGTTGGACAGGGGTCACGAGCAGTACTTC
>TRBV29-1|NA|NA|TRBJ2-7
CSVEEQDYEQYF
TGCAGCGTTGAAGAACAGGACTACGAGCAGTACTTC
>TRBV4-2|NA|NA|TRBJ1-1
CASSQEVRRGTEAFF
TGTGCCAGCAGCCAAGAGGTCCGCCGAGGGACTGAAGCTTTCTTT
>TRBV6-5|TRBD1|few|TRBJ1-6
CASSHGQGINSPLHF
TGTGCCAGCAGTCATGGACAGGGGATTAATTCACCCCTCCACTTT
>TRBV4-3|NA|NA|TRBJ1-1
CASSQYQGAIDTEAFF
TGCGCCAGCAGCCAATACCAGGGAGCGATTGACACTGAAGCTTTCTTT
>TRBV28|TRBD1|NA|TRBJ1-1
CASHDRAGLMEAFF
TGTGCCAGCCACGACAGGGCAGGGCTAATGGAGGCTTTCTTT
>TRBV9|NA|NA|TRBJ2-1
CASSEREPLFDEQFF
TGTGCCAGCAGCGAGAGGGAACCGCTGTTTGATGAGCAGTTCTTC
>TRBV19|NA|NA|TRBJ2-5
CASSIRFGKTQYF
TGTGCCAGTAGTATCCGTTTTGGCAAGACCCAGTACTTC